The rows below give T cell receptor beta chains drawn from one sample of a study of shared clonotypes between healthy human individuals. TCRdb's copy holds only in-frame clones and misses some; the assay was immunoSEQ multiplex PCR. The sample has hundreds of thousands of clones, more than 85% seen once. Sequencing was carried out using naive CD8+ T cells sorted from blood. The receptors shown here come from a young man in good health. CDR3s include the opening cysteine and the closing phenylalanine or tryptophan. Each record gives: clone size, J gene, V gene, D gene, CDR3 protein, CDR3 DNA. D genes are given only for firm matches. The size of a clone is reported for some rows only, either as once, few or many, or as a class for expanded clones.

clone size: .
J gene: TRBJ2-7
V gene: TRBV27
D gene: TRBD2
CDR3 protein: CASSSSSGGNYEQYF
CDR3 DNA: TGTGCCAGCAGTTCCTCATCGGGAGGGAATTACGAGCAGTACTTC

clone size: .
J gene: TRBJ2-3
V gene: TRBV6-1
D gene: .
CDR3 protein: CASFRLAVRTDTQYF
CDR3 DNA: TGTGCCAGCTTTAGGCTGGCCGTACGCACAGATACGCAGTATTTT

clone size: .
J gene: TRBJ2-3
V gene: TRBV12-5
D gene: TRBD2
CDR3 protein: CASGLLAGASDTQYF
CDR3 DNA: TGTGCTAGTGGTTTGCTAGCGGGAGCGTCAGATACGCAGTATTTT

clone size: .
J gene: TRBJ2-3
V gene: TRBV11-3
D gene: .
CDR3 protein: CASATSSTDTQYF
CDR3 DNA: TGTGCCAGCGCGACGTCAAGCACAGATACGCAGTATTTT

clone size: .
J gene: TRBJ2-3
V gene: TRBV10-2
D gene: .
CDR3 protein: CASSNSGLDTQYF
CDR3 DNA: TGCGCCAGCAGTAATAGTGGTCTAGATACGCAGTATTTT

clone size: .
J gene: TRBJ2-2
V gene: TRBV7-9
D gene: .
CDR3 protein: CASSLGSTNTGELFF
CDR3 DNA: TGTGCCAGCAGCTTAGGATCAACGAACACCGGGGAGCTGTTTTTT

clone size: .
J gene: TRBJ2-7
V gene: TRBV27
D gene: TRBD1
CDR3 protein: CASSSSRTGNPVYEQYF
CDR3 DNA: TGTGCCAGCAGTTCTTCACGGACAGGGAACCCAGTCTACGAGCAGTACTTC

clone size: .
J gene: TRBJ2-5
V gene: TRBV7-9
D gene: .
CDR3 protein: CASSLVQDYQQETQYF
CDR3 DNA: TGTGCCAGCAGCTTAGTCCAGGACTACCAACAAGAGACCCAGTACTTC

clone size: .
J gene: TRBJ2-7
V gene: TRBV2
D gene: TRBD2
CDR3 protein: CASRSRGSLYEQYF
CDR3 DNA: TGTGCCAGCAGGTCACGCGGGAGTCTCTACGAGCAGTACTTC

clone size: .
J gene: TRBJ2-1
V gene: TRBV27
D gene: TRBD1
CDR3 protein: CASSIWDSSYNEQFF
CDR3 DNA: TGTGCCAGCAGTATCTGGGACAGCTCCTACAATGAGCAGTTCTTC

clone size: .
J gene: TRBJ2-7
V gene: TRBV14
D gene: TRBD2
CDR3 protein: CASSQFTAGVYYEQYF
CDR3 DNA: TGTGCCAGCAGCCAATTTACAGCGGGAGTGTACTACGAGCAGTACTTC

clone size: .
J gene: TRBJ2-1
V gene: TRBV29-1
D gene: TRBD2
CDR3 protein: CSVEGYRDRGLAGYNEQFF
CDR3 DNA: TGCAGCGTTGAAGGATACCGGGACAGAGGACTAGCGGGGTACAATGAGCAGTTCTTC

clone size: .
J gene: TRBJ2-5
V gene: TRBV27
D gene: .
CDR3 protein: CASSPLVSSQETQYF
CDR3 DNA: TGTGCCAGCAGTCCTCTGGTTTCCAGTCAAGAGACCCAGTACTTC

clone size: .
J gene: TRBJ2-1
V gene: TRBV5-4
D gene: TRBD1
CDR3 protein: CASSTTGAGFASYNEQFF
CDR3 DNA: TGTGCCAGCAGCACGACAGGGGCCGGTTTCGCATCATACAATGAGCAGTTCTTC

clone size: .
J gene: TRBJ2-1
V gene: TRBV27
D gene: TRBD2
CDR3 protein: CASSTIAGGTYNEQFF
CDR3 DNA: TGTGCCAGCAGTACCATAGCGGGGGGAACCTACAATGAGCAGTTCTTC

clone size: .
J gene: TRBJ2-2
V gene: TRBV2
D gene: TRBD1
CDR3 protein: CASSPRDRVVGELFF
CDR3 DNA: TGTGCCAGCAGCCCTCGGGACAGGGTTGTCGGGGAGCTGTTTTTT

clone size: .
J gene: TRBJ2-7
V gene: TRBV2
D gene: TRBD2
CDR3 protein: CASRAGGRDEQYF
CDR3 DNA: TGTGCCAGCAGAGCGGGAGGGCGGGACGAGCAGTACTTC

clone size: .
J gene: TRBJ2-5
V gene: TRBV7-2
D gene: TRBD2
CDR3 protein: CASSSPGTSIQETQYF
CDR3 DNA: TGTGCCAGCAGCTCGCCCGGGACTAGCATACAAGAGACCCAGTACTTC

clone size: .
J gene: TRBJ2-7
V gene: TRBV13
D gene: .
CDR3 protein: CASSFMAARPYEQYF
CDR3 DNA: TGTGCCAGCAGTTTTATGGCCGCCCGACCATACGAGCAGTACTTC

clone size: .
J gene: TRBJ2-7
V gene: TRBV18
D gene: .
CDR3 protein: CASSPHVGTGTYEQYF
CDR3 DNA: TGTGCCAGCTCACCACATGTCGGAACAGGCACCTACGAGCAGTACTTC

clone size: .
J gene: TRBJ2-1
V gene: TRBV4-3
D gene: .
CDR3 protein: CASSQGVSYNEQFF
CDR3 DNA: TGCGCCAGCAGCCAAGGTGTTAGCTACAATGAGCAGTTCTTC

clone size: .
J gene: TRBJ2-7
V gene: TRBV27
D gene: TRBD2
CDR3 protein: CASSPLAGGSYEQYF
CDR3 DNA: TGTGCCAGCAGTCCATTAGCGGGAGGCTCCTACGAGCAGTACTTC

clone size: .
J gene: TRBJ2-5
V gene: TRBV7-6
D gene: TRBD2
CDR3 protein: CASISGGLAGEETQYF
CDR3 DNA: TGTGCCAGCATCTCTGGGGGGCTAGCGGGAGAAGAGACCCAGTACTTC

clone size: once
J gene: TRBJ2-2
V gene: TRBV7-2
D gene: TRBD2
CDR3 protein: CASTFRAGGTGELFF
CDR3 DNA: TGTGCCAGCACCTTTCGGGCGGGGGGCACCGGGGAGCTGTTTTTT

clone size: .
J gene: TRBJ1-1
V gene: TRBV28
D gene: .
CDR3 protein: CASCETNQAHAPTF
CDR3 DNA: TGTGCCAGCTGTGAAACAAACCAGGCCCATGCGCCAACCTTT

clone size: .
J gene: TRBJ1-5
V gene: TRBV6-6
D gene: .
CDR3 protein: CASREKLNQPQHF
CDR3 DNA: TGTGCCAGCAGGGAGAAGCTGAATCAGCCCCAGCATTTT

clone size: .
J gene: TRBJ2-3
V gene: TRBV27
D gene: .
CDR3 protein: CASSLFTTDTQYF
CDR3 DNA: TGTGCCAGCAGCCTTTTCACCACAGATACGCAGTATTTT

clone size: .
J gene: TRBJ2-5
V gene: TRBV7-9
D gene: TRBD1
CDR3 protein: CASSLDRDEETQYF
CDR3 DNA: TGTGCCAGCAGCCTAGACAGGGATGAGGAGACCCAGTACTTC

clone size: .
J gene: TRBJ2-5
V gene: TRBV7-2
D gene: TRBD2
CDR3 protein: CASRFGTSGKYQETQYF
CDR3 DNA: TGTGCCAGCAGATTCGGGACTAGCGGAAAATACCAAGAGACCCAGTACTTC

clone size: .
J gene: TRBJ2-2
V gene: TRBV7-2
D gene: .
CDR3 protein: CASSLVGPGELFF
CDR3 DNA: TGTGCCAGCAGCTTAGTAGGGCCCGGGGAGCTGTTTTTT

clone size: .
J gene: TRBJ2-2
V gene: TRBV13
D gene: TRBD2
CDR3 protein: CASSPGAGGIFGELFF
CDR3 DNA: TGTGCCAGCAGCCCAGGGGCGGGAGGGATCTTCGGGGAGCTGTTTTTT

clone size: .
J gene: TRBJ2-6
V gene: TRBV30
D gene: .
CDR3 protein: CAWGANVLTF
CDR3 DNA: TGTGCCTGGGGGGCCAACGTCCTGACTTTC

clone size: .
J gene: TRBJ2-7
V gene: TRBV27
D gene: TRBD2
CDR3 protein: CASSPATSYYSSYEQYF
CDR3 DNA: TGTGCCAGCAGTCCGGCGACTAGCTACTATTCCTCCTACGAGCAGTACTTC

clone size: .
J gene: TRBJ1-4
V gene: TRBV28
D gene: .
CDR3 protein: CASSFPSWVANEKLFF
CDR3 DNA: TGTGCCAGCAGTTTTCCCTCCTGGGTGGCTAATGAAAAACTGTTTTTT

clone size: .
J gene: TRBJ2-1
V gene: TRBV2
D gene: TRBD2
CDR3 protein: CASSVPETSGTDPGSYNEQFF
CDR3 DNA: TGTGCCAGCAGCGTCCCGGAGACTAGCGGGACCGACCCTGGCTCCTACAATGAGCAGTTCTTC

clone size: few
J gene: TRBJ1-4
V gene: TRBV7-7
D gene: .
CDR3 protein: CASSLESGNEKLFF
CDR3 DNA: TGTGCCAGCAGCTTAGAATCTGGGAATGAAAAACTGTTTTTT

clone size: .
J gene: TRBJ2-3
V gene: TRBV28
D gene: TRBD2
CDR3 protein: CASTREGKITDTQYF
CDR3 DNA: TGTGCCAGCACCAGGGAGGGCAAAATCACAGATACGCAGTATTTT

clone size: .
J gene: TRBJ1-1
V gene: TRBV14
D gene: .
CDR3 protein: CASSQANGDRTEAFF
CDR3 DNA: TGTGCCAGCAGCCAAGCGAACGGGGATAGGACTGAAGCTTTCTTT

clone size: .
J gene: TRBJ2-4
V gene: TRBV15
D gene: TRBD2
CDR3 protein: CATSRARLAGGEGAAKNIQYF
CDR3 DNA: TGTGCCACCAGCAGAGCGAGACTAGCGGGAGGGGAGGGAGCAGCCAAAAACATTCAGTACTTC

clone size: once
J gene: TRBJ2-1
V gene: TRBV29-1
D gene: .
CDR3 protein: CSVVGSFVSGGSYNEQFF
CDR3 DNA: TGCAGCGTTGTCGGCAGTTTTGTTAGCGGTGGCTCCTACAATGAGCAGTTCTTC

clone size: .
J gene: TRBJ2-7
V gene: TRBV4-1
D gene: .
CDR3 protein: CASSQTWPVYEQYF
CDR3 DNA: TGCGCCAGCAGCCAGACCTGGCCCGTATACGAGCAGTACTTC

clone size: .
J gene: TRBJ1-2
V gene: TRBV5-6
D gene: .
CDR3 protein: CASSLQISNYGYTF
CDR3 DNA: TGTGCCAGCAGCTTGCAGATATCTAACTATGGCTACACCTTC

clone size: .
J gene: TRBJ1-5
V gene: TRBV6-1
D gene: .
CDR3 protein: CASSGWTAFNQPQHF
CDR3 DNA: TGTGCCAGCAGTGGGTGGACGGCGTTCAATCAGCCCCAGCATTTT

clone size: .
J gene: TRBJ1-5
V gene: TRBV6-5
D gene: TRBD1
CDR3 protein: CASTQNRGSNQPQHF
CDR3 DNA: TGTGCCAGCACCCAAAACAGGGGGAGCAATCAGCCCCAGCATTTT

clone size: .
J gene: TRBJ2-7
V gene: TRBV2
D gene: .
CDR3 protein: CASSDGYYEQYF
CDR3 DNA: TGTGCCAGCAGTGACGGTTACTACGAGCAGTACTTC

clone size: .
J gene: TRBJ1-4
V gene: TRBV9
D gene: .
CDR3 protein: CASSVSGRGNEKLFF
CDR3 DNA: TGTGCCAGCAGCGTATCAGGAAGAGGGAATGAAAAACTGTTTTTT

clone size: few
J gene: TRBJ1-2
V gene: TRBV9
D gene: .
CDR3 protein: CASSTRTDGYTF
CDR3 DNA: TGTGCCAGCAGCACCCGGACAGATGGCTACACCTTC

clone size: once
J gene: TRBJ2-6
V gene: TRBV6-8
D gene: .
CDR3 protein: CASRNLGQPELSGANVLTF
CDR3 DNA: TGTGCCAGCAGGAACCTCGGACAGCCCGAACTCTCTGGGGCCAACGTCCTGACTTTC

clone size: .
J gene: TRBJ2-7
V gene: TRBV27
D gene: .
CDR3 protein: CASRSGTSTWTYEQYF
CDR3 DNA: TGTGCCAGCAGATCCGGGACCTCAACCTGGACCTACGAGCAGTACTTC

clone size: .
J gene: TRBJ2-7
V gene: TRBV13
D gene: TRBD1
CDR3 protein: CASSPTGQSTSSEQYF
CDR3 DNA: TGTGCCAGCAGCCCAACGGGACAGTCGACTTCGAGCGAGCAGTACTTC

clone size: .
J gene: TRBJ2-7
V gene: TRBV27
D gene: .
CDR3 protein: CASSYTPTGISYEQYF
CDR3 DNA: TGTGCCAGCAGTTATACCCCCACAGGGATTTCCTACGAGCAGTACTTC

clone size: .
J gene: TRBJ2-7
V gene: TRBV19
D gene: TRBD2
CDR3 protein: CASSQTLAGYYEQYF
CDR3 DNA: TGTGCCAGTAGCCAGACCCTAGCGGGATACTACGAGCAGTACTTC

clone size: .
J gene: TRBJ2-3
V gene: TRBV7-9
D gene: .
CDR3 protein: CASRTGSTDTQYF
CDR3 DNA: TGTGCCAGCAGAACAGGGAGCACAGATACGCAGTATTTT